Presented here are 23 T cell receptor beta chains from one specimen sequenced in a study of blood T cell repertoires in COVID-19. Measured with immunoSEQ multiplex PCR; TCRdb has only the in-frame clones, and not every one. Of around 98,000 clones listed, approximately 72% are singletons. The sequenced sample was peripheral blood. The source is a man aged 70 or older with acute or convalescent COVID-19.

The chain has TRBV30 and TRBJ1-5, with D maybe TRBD1 (6 bases). CDR3 size: 14 residues. The germline gives CDR1 GTSNPN, CDR2 SVGIG (reference sequence). The V and J ends lost 4 bases and 3 bases respectively, with 13 bases between them. This chain's CDR3 is CAWITRTVNQPQHF. The CDR3, as DNA: TGTGCCTGGATCACCCGGACAGTCAATCAGCCCCAGCATTTT.

The chain has TRBV7-2 and TRBJ2-1, with a possible D match to TRBD2 (5 bases). The CDR3 consists of 14 residues. V lost 5 bases and J lost 9, with 17 bases in between. Germline V CDR1 and CDR2: SGHTA, FQGNSA. The CDR3 sequence: CASSPRAVIGEQFF. CDR3 in DNA: TGTGCCAGCAGCCCGCGGGCGGTAATTGGTGAGCAGTTCTTC.

The rearrangement joins TRBV5-1 to TRBJ1-4, with no clear D. Per the germline V gene, CDR1 is SGHRS and CDR2 is YFSETQ. The germline V and J ends were trimmed by 0 bases and 3 bases, with 12 bases remaining between them. The length of the CDR3 is 16 residues. CDR3 protein: CASSLGSGFANEKLFF. CDR3 nucleotides: TGCGCCAGCAGCTTGGGCTCGGGGTTTGCTAATGAAAAACTGTTTTTT. The whole variable domain, remainder taken from reference TRBV5-1 and TRBJ1-4, is KAGVTQTPRYLIKTRGQQVTLSCSPISGHRSVSWYQQTPGQGLQFLFEYFSETQRNKGNFPGRFSGRQFSNSRSEMNVSTLELGDSALYLCASSLGSGFANEKLFFGSGTQLSVL.

This clone was detected once. The chain couples TRBV5-1 to TRBJ2-2, with 9 bases that match TRBD2. The CDR3 runs to 18 residues. Germline values: CDR1 SGHRS, CDR2 YFSETQ. Trimming at V came to 3 bases and at J to 2 bases, leaving 11 bases not matched to a gene. The CDR3 here is CASSSLASAGGNTGELFF. For the CDR3, the DNA is TGCGCCAGCAGCTCCCTTGCATCAGCGGGGGGTAACACCGGGGAGCTGTTTTTT.

This clone was observed a handful of times. The V gene is TRBV7-8, the J gene TRBJ2-7; 11 positions match TRBD2. Trimming removed 6 bases from V and 1 base from J; junction bases left unmatched: 2. This CDR3 has 14 amino acids. The germline V gene has CDR1 SGHVS and CDR2 FQNEAQ. The CDR3 DNA reads TGTGCCAGCAGACTAGCGGGAGTGTCCTACGAGCAGTACTTC. Translated: CASRLAGVSYEQYF. Filled out from reference TRBV7-8 and TRBJ2-7, the complete variable domain reads GAGVSQSPRYKVAKRGQDVALRCDPISGHVSLFWYQQALGQGPEFLTYFQNEAQLDKSGLPSDRFFAERPEGSVSTLKIQRTQQEDSAVYLCASRLAGVSYEQYFGPGTRLTVT.

This clone appeared a few times. The V and J genes are TRBV2 and TRBJ2-1; 10 nucleotides agree with TRBD2. Germline V gives CDR1 SNHLY, CDR2 FYNNEI. CDR3 size: 16 residues. Trimming removed 3 bases from V and 5 bases from J; junction bases left unmatched: 7. The CDR3 DNA reads TGTGCCAGCAGTGAGGCTAGCGGGAGAGATAACAATGAGCAGTTCTTC. It specifies CASSEASGRDNNEQFF. The whole variable domain, filled in from reference TRBV2 and TRBJ2-1, reads EPEVTQTPSHQVTQMGQEVILRCVPISNHLYFYWYRQILGQKVEFLVSFYNNEISEKSEIFDDQFSVERPDGSNFTLKIRSTKLEDSAMYFCASSEASGRDNNEQFFGPGTRLTVL.

J is TRBJ2-3 and V is TRBV5-1, with TRBD2 matching 9 bases. The CDR3 is 15 residues long. Germline lookup yields CDR1 SGHRS and CDR2 YFSETQ. The J segment lost 2 bases and the V segment lost 4 bases, leaving 5 bases of the junction unmatched. Here the CDR3 DNA reads TGCGCCAGCAGCGGAGGGACTAGCACCACAGATACGCAGTATTTT. This sequence encodes CASSGGTSTTDTQYF.

The chain recombines TRBV14 with TRBJ2-7; D is uncertain. Trimming cost V 0 bases and J 3 bases, with 12 bases left between them. CDR1 and CDR2 from the germline V gene are SGHDN and FVKESK. This CDR3 region has 15 residues. CDR3 DNA: TGTGCCAGCAGCCAAGAGTTAGTGGGCAGCTACGAGCAGTACTTC. It yields the protein CASSQELVGSYEQYF. Full variable domain (missing parts from reference TRBV14 and TRBJ2-7): EAGVTQFPSHSVIEKGQTVTLRCDPISGHDNLYWYRRVMGKEIKFLLHFVKESKQDESGMPNNRFLAERTGGTYSTLKVQPAELEDSGVYFCASSQELVGSYEQYFGPGTRLTVT.

This clone was seen a handful of times. The chain recombines TRBV30 with TRBJ2-7; 8 bases agree with TRBD2. Trimming at V came to 5 bases and at J to 3 bases, leaving 9 bases not matched to a gene. The CDR3 is made up of 14 amino acids. From germline, CDR1 is GTSNPN and CDR2 SVGIG (reference sequence). The CDR3 region has the DNA TGTGCCTGGGAGCGTAGCGGGATTGGCTACGAGCAGTACTTC. The encoded protein is CAWERSGIGYEQYF.

The rearrangement uses TRBV4-3 and TRBJ1-1; a weak D match, TRBD1 (5 bases). CDR1 is LGHNA, CDR2 YSLEER, per germline. Trimming cost V 0 bases and J 6 bases, with 11 bases left between them. There are 14 residues in the CDR3. The CDR3 sequence: CASSQDPGWAEAFF. In nucleotides, the CDR3 is TGCGCCAGCAGCCAAGATCCAGGGTGGGCTGAAGCTTTCTTT.

The chain recombines TRBV2 with TRBJ2-3; 8 bases agree with TRBD2. Looked up from germline, CDR1 is SNHLY and CDR2 is FYNNEI. This CDR3 contains 14 residues. Trimming cost V 4 bases and J 4 bases; bases outside gene matches: 4. CDR3 sequence (DNA): TGTGCCAGCAGTGGGACTAGCTTGGCAGATACGCAGTATTTT. Translation gives CASSGTSLADTQYF.

This chain joins TRBV11-3 and TRBJ1-1, with unresolved D. The V and J ends lost 1 base and 0 bases respectively, with 6 bases between them. The germline V gene encodes CDR1 SGHNT and CDR2 YENEEA. The CDR3 is 14 amino acids. The CDR3 nucleotides are TGTGCCAGCAGCTTAGTGTTAGTGAACACTGAAGCTTTCTTT. Encoded protein: CASSLVLVNTEAFF.

The chain carries TRBV18 and TRBJ1-1; no reliable D call. The V end lost 3 bases, the J end lost 1 base, and 12 bases lay between the germline ends. The V gene's germline CDR1 is KGHSH and CDR2 LQKENI. The CDR3 spans 15 residues. CDR3 region: CASSPQQQENTEAFF. CDR3 sequence (DNA): TGTGCCAGCTCACCTCAACAACAAGAGAACACTGAAGCTTTCTTT.

The genes are TRBV5-1 and TRBJ2-7; 9 positions agree with TRBD2. V lost 5 bases, J lost 2 bases, and 5 bases stayed unmatched. Germline V gene lookup returns CDR1 SGHRS and CDR2 YFSETQ. The CDR3 is 14 amino acids. The CDR3 nucleotides read TGCGCCAGCAGGGACCTAGCGGGGCCCTACGAGCAGTACTTC. Translated, it gives CASRDLAGPYEQYF.

V usage is TRBV13 and J usage is TRBJ2-7; D not certain. The germline V gene encodes CDR1 PRHDT and CDR2 FYEKMQ (reference sequence). V was clipped by 4 bases and J by 4 bases, with 11 bases between them. The CDR3 consists of 13 residues. The CDR3 reads CASSSLELYEQYF. The CDR3 nucleotides are TGTGCCAGCAGCTCCCTAGAGTTATACGAGCAGTACTTC.

The chain has TRBV9 and TRBJ2-3, with 9 positions matching TRBD2. This CDR3 comprises 18 residues. Looked up from germline, CDR1 is SGDLS and CDR2 is YYNGEE. V lost 3 bases, J lost 2 bases, and 13 bases stayed unmatched. The CDR3 region has the DNA TGTGCCAGCAGCGGCCCCCAGCGGGAGGTTGCACACACAGATACGCAGTATTTT. It is translated as CASSGPQREVAHTDTQYF.

This clone was counted between two and nine times. The chain employs TRBV27 and TRBJ1-5; 7 bases are a match to TRBD1. Trimming took 2 bases from V and 5 from J; bases not matched to a gene: 3. This CDR3 region has 14 residues. CDR1 and CDR2 from the germline V gene are MNHEY and SMNVEV (reference sequence). The CDR3 loop reads CASSLRGRDQPQHF. DNA of the CDR3: TGTGCCAGCAGTTTAAGGGGGCGAGATCAGCCCCAGCATTTT.

The chain employs TRBV19 and TRBJ2-1, with TRBD2 identical over 12 bases. The CDR3 has 15 amino acids. Germline V gene data show CDR1 as LNHDA and CDR2 as SQIVND (reference sequence). V dropped 5 bases and J dropped 2; count of bases not matched to a gene: 1. CDR3 DNA: TGTGCCAGTAGTCTAGCGGGAGGGACCTACAATGAGCAGTTCTTC. This encodes CASSLAGGTYNEQFF.

The chain couples TRBV30 to TRBJ2-3, with 7 nucleotides matching TRBD2. The CDR3 is 13 residues long. Unmatched junction bases numbered 4, after V lost 2 bases and J lost 5 bases. Germline-derived CDR1 and CDR2 are GTSNPN and SVGIG (reference sequence). The CDR3 loop is CAWSRRERDTQYF. The CDR3 nucleotides are TGTGCCTGGAGTAGGCGGGAGAGAGATACGCAGTATTTT.

V usage is TRBV28 and J usage is TRBJ2-7; D might be TRBD2 (6 bases). Germline assignment: CDR1 MDHEN and CDR2 SYDVKM. This CDR3 comprises 15 residues. The V end lost 8 bases, the J end lost 5 bases, and 22 bases lay between the germline ends. CDR3 amino acids: CASAKRGRGRNEQYF. The CDR3 coding sequence is TGTGCCAGCGCTAAGCGTGGGCGAGGGAGGAACGAGCAGTACTTC.

V is TRBV6-5 and J is TRBJ1-1, with 11 bases identical to TRBD1. Losses at the gene ends were 0 bases for V and 12 bases for J; bases not matched to a gene: 12. The CDR3 runs 16 residues. Germline V gives CDR1 MNHEY, CDR2 SVGAGI. This CDR3 is CASSYSRDRGRPRTFF. As DNA, the CDR3 is TGTGCCAGCAGTTACTCGAGGGACAGGGGGAGACCTCGGACTTTCTTT.

This sequence joins TRBV5-1 and TRBJ1-2; no reliable D call. CDR3 length equals 15 residues. V dropped 1 base and J dropped 3 bases, with 13 bases sitting between them. Germline CDR1 and CDR2: SGHRS and YFSETQ. Written as DNA, the CDR3 is TGCGCCAGCAGCTTGTACCAGAATCCCGACTATGGCTACACCTTC. This codes for CASSLYQNPDYGYTF.

V usage is TRBV28 and J usage is TRBJ2-7, with a tentative D call TRBD2 (6 bases). CDR3 length: 14 residues. V was shortened by 6 bases and J by 5 bases, with 17 bases between the two germline ends. The germline CDR1 and CDR2 sequences are MDHEN and SYDVKM. The CDR3 is CASRPTGEEDEQYF. In DNA, the CDR3 is TGTGCCAGCAGGCCGACGGGGGAAGAGGACGAGCAGTACTTC.